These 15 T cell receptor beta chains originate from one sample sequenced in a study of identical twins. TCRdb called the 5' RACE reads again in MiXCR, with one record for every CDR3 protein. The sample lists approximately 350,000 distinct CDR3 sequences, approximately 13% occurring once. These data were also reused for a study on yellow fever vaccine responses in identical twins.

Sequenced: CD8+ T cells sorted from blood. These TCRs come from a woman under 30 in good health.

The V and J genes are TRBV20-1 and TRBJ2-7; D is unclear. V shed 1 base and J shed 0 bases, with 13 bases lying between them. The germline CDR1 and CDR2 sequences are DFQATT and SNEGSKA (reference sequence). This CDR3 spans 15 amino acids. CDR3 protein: CSARALLGTSYEQYF. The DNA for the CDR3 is TGCAGTGCTAGAGCCCTTTTGGGCACCTCCTACGAGCAGTACTTC.

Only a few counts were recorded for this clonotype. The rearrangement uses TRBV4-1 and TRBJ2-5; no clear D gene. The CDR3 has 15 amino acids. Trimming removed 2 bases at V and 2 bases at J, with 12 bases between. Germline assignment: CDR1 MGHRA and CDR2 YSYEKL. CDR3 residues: CASSQTLAEQETQYF. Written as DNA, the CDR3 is TGCGCCAGCAGCCAAACGCTTGCGGAGCAAGAGACCCAGTACTTC.

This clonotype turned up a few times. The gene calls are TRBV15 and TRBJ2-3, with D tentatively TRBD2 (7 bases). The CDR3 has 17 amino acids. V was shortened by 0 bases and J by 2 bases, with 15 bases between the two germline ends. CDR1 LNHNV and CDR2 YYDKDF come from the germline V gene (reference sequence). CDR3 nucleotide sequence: TGTGCCACCAGCAGAGATAGGGGGGGGCGACCCACAGATACGCAGTATTTT. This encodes CATSRDRGGRPTDTQYF.

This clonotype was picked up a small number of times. The CDR3 DNA is TGTGCCAGCAGCACACTAGCGACGTTCTCCTACAATGAGCAGTTCTTC. Residues: CASSTLATFSYNEQFF. This chain uses TRBV12-3 or TRBV12-4 with TRBJ2-1; 7 nucleotides align to TRBD2. The CDR3 runs 16 residues. The V gene end was trimmed by 6 bases and the J gene end by 0 bases; junction bases not matched to a gene: 8.

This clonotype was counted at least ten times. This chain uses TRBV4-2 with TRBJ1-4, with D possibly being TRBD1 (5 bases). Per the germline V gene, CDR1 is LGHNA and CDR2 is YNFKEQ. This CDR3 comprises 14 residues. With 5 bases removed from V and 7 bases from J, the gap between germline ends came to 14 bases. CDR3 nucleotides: TGTGCCAGCAGCTTCCAGGGATTGAGTGAAAAACTGTTTTTT. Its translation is CASSFQGLSEKLFF.

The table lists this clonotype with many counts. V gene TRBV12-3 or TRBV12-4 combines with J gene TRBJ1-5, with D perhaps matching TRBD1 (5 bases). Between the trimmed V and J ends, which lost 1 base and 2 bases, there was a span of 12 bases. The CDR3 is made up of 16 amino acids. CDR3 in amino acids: CASSLGRGVGNQPQHF. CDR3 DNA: TGTGCCAGCAGTTTAGGAAGGGGAGTAGGCAATCAGCCCCAGCATTTT.

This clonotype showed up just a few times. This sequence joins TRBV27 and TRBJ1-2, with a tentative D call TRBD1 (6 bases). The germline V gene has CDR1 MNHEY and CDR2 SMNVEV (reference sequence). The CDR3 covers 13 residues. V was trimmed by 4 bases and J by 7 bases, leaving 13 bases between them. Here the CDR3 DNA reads TGTGCCAGCAGTTCTCTCGGGGGGGCTGGCTACACCTTC. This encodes CASSSLGGAGYTF.

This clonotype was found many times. The CDR3 reads CAISRDRGSYEQYF. DNA of the CDR3: TGTGCCATCAGCCGGGACAGGGGGTCCTACGAGCAGTACTTC. The rearrangement links TRBV10-3 to TRBJ2-7, with 11 nucleotides matching TRBD1. CDR1 and CDR2 (germline): ENHRY, SYGVKD. The V segment lost 6 bases and the J segment 1 base; nucleotides outside the gene matches: 2. This CDR3 is built from 14 residues.

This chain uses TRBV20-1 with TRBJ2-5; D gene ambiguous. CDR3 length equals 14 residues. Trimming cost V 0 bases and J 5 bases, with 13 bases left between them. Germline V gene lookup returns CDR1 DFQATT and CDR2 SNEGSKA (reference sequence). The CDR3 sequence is CSARDPSHSETQYF. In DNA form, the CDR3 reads TGCAGTGCTAGAGACCCCTCTCATTCGGAGACCCAGTACTTC.

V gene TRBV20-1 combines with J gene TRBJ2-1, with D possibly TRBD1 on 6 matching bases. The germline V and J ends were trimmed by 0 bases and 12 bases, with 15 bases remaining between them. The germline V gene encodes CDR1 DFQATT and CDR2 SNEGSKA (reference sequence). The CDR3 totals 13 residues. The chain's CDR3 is CSARDLQGWSQFF. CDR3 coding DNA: TGCAGTGCTAGAGATTTACAGGGTTGGTCGCAGTTCTTC.

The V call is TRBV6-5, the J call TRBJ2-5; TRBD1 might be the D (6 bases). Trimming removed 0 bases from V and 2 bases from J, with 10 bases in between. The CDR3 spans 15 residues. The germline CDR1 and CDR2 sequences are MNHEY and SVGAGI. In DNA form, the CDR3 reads TGTGCCAGCAGTTACTCTCTCGGACAGCAAGAGACCCAGTACTTC. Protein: CASSYSLGQQETQYF.

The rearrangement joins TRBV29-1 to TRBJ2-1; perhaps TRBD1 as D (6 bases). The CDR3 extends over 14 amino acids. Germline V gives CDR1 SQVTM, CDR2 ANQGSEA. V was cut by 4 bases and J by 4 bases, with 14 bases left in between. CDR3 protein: CSVVSTGIYNEQFF. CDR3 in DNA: TGCAGCGTTGTAAGTACAGGGATATACAATGAGCAGTTCTTC.

In DNA form, the CDR3 reads TGTGCCAGCAGTTTTGGAGGTTCAGATACGCAGTATTTT. It encodes CASSFGGSDTQYF. V and J are TRBV27 and TRBJ2-3; TRBD2 is a possible D gene (5 bases). The CDR3 is 13 residues long. Germline V gene data show CDR1 as MNHEY and CDR2 as SMNVEV (reference sequence). Trimming took 3 bases from V and 4 from J, leaving 8 bases between them.

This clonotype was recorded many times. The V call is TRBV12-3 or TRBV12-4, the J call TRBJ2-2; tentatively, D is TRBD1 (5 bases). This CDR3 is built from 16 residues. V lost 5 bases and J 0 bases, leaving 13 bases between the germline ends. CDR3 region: CASSPQTVTNTGELFF. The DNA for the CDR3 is TGTGCCAGCAGTCCCCAGACAGTAACGAACACCGGGGAGCTGTTTTTT.

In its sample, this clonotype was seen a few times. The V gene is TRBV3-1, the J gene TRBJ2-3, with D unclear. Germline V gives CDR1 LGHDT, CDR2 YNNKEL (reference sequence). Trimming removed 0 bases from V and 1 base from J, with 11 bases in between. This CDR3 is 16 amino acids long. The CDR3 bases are TGTGCCAGCAGCCAAGATCTAGTAGACCGCACAGATACGCAGTATTTT. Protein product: CASSQDLVDRTDTQYF.